This entry lists 18 T cell receptor beta chains sequenced from one sample in a study of T-cell memory formation after mild COVID-19. Each CDR3 protein gets one entry after TCRdb re-called the 5' RACE reads with MiXCR. The table records roughly 250,000 distinct CDR3 sequences, about 17% of them present only once. Sequencing was performed on PBMCs or a T cell subset sorted from them (not recorded which). The receptor set was obtained from a man aged 18 to 29 who had mild COVID-19 (a few samples of this study predate the infection). Cell type and time point are not known.

The chain is built from TRBV7-2 and TRBJ2-7; maybe TRBD1 (7 bases). From germline, CDR1 is SGHTA and CDR2 FQGNSA. The CDR3 contains 13 residues. V shed 5 bases and J shed 5 bases, with 13 bases lying between them. The CDR3 region has the DNA TGTGCCAGCAGCCCGACAGGGAGGAACGAGCAGTACTTC. This gives the protein CASSPTGRNEQYF.

This clonotype was seen only a few times. The rearrangement uses TRBV12-3 or TRBV12-4 and TRBJ2-3; D not resolved. V lost 6 bases to trimming and J lost 2 bases, with 9 bases between them. CDR3 length: 13 amino acids. CDR3 loop: CASRTTATDTQYF. In DNA, the CDR3 is TGTGCCAGCAGAACGACCGCCACAGATACGCAGTATTTT.

The rearrangement links TRBV6-2 or TRBV6-3 to TRBJ2-3, with D unresolved. CDR3 length: 13 residues. V lost 0 bases and J 14 bases, leaving 15 bases between the germline ends. The V gene's germline CDR1 is MNHEY and CDR2 SVGEGT. CDR3 sequence: CASSYSVGPPGYF. The CDR3 coding sequence is TGTGCCAGCAGTTACTCAGTTGGTCCTCCGGGGTATTTT.

In this sample, this clonotype turned up a few times. The rearrangement uses TRBV20-1 and TRBJ1-1; D remains unclear. Germline CDR1 DFQATT, CDR2 SNEGSKA (reference sequence). CDR3 size: 11 residues. V lost 0 bases to trimming and J lost 11 bases, with 10 bases between them. The CDR3 protein is CSARDSLLAFF. CDR3 DNA: TGCAGTGCTAGAGACTCACTGCTTGCTTTCTTT.

The rearrangement links TRBV18 to TRBJ1-1; the match to TRBD1 covers 8 bases. CDR1 and CDR2 from the germline V gene are KGHSH and LQKENI. This CDR3 has 14 residues. The J segment lost 5 bases and the V segment lost 5 bases, leaving 7 bases of the junction unmatched. The CDR3 DNA is TGTGCCAGCTCATCCAGGACAGGGCGGACTGAAGCTTTCTTT. Translating gives CASSSRTGRTEAFF.

The rearrangement links TRBV6-5 to TRBJ1-5, with D unclear. The V end was cut by 6 bases, the J end by 5 bases, with 23 bases between. CDR1 and CDR2 from the germline V gene are MNHEY and SVGAGI. The CDR3 extends over 17 amino acids. The CDR3 DNA reads TGTGCCAGCAGCAACGGAGGTCCTAAGGGCGTATATCAGCCCCAGCATTTT. Translated: CASSNGGPKGVYQPQHF.

This clonotype has a handful of counts. CDR3 DNA sequence: TGTGCCAGCAGCCCGAGCGACAGGGACTATGGCTACACCTTC. Translation gives CASSPSDRDYGYTF. V is TRBV7-2 and J is TRBJ1-2, with 7 bases aligning to TRBD1. V shed 5 bases and J 3 bases; nucleotides not matched to a gene: 6. Germline CDR1 reads SGHTA; CDR2 reads FQGNSA. The CDR3 length is 14 residues.

This clonotype was found a few times. This chain uses TRBV5-1 with TRBJ2-5; 8 bases map to TRBD2. V lost 0 bases and J lost 5; bases outside the gene matches: 15. The CDR3 spans 18 residues. Germline loops: CDR1 SGHRS, CDR2 YFSETQ. CDR3 sequence reads: CASSLDTQGGGPGETQYF. The DNA of the CDR3 is TGCGCCAGCAGCTTGGATACTCAGGGCGGGGGGCCAGGGGAGACCCAGTACTTC.

This sequence joins TRBV7-2 and TRBJ2-7, with TRBD2 matching 10 bases. This CDR3 comprises 14 residues. In germline, CDR1 is SGHTA, CDR2 FQGNSA. V trimming: 5 bases; J trimming: 3 bases; junction bases outside the gene matches: 4. CDR3 nucleotide sequence: TGTGCCAGCAGCAGTAGCGGGGGGCTCTACGAGCAGTACTTC. Protein product: CASSSSGGLYEQYF.

This clonotype has a count of ten or more. The rearrangement joins TRBV5-1 to TRBJ2-2; a weak D match, TRBD1 (6 bases). The CDR3 consists of 16 residues. Germline V gene sequence: CDR1 SGHRS, CDR2 YFSETQ. V was trimmed by 1 base and J by 0 bases, leaving 10 bases between them. DNA of the CDR3: TGCGCCAGCAGCTTGCCCGGACAGTCGAACACCGGGGAGCTGTTTTTT. Protein product: CASSLPGQSNTGELFF.

The gene calls are TRBV5-1 and TRBJ1-1; TRBD1 is a possible D gene (5 bases). The V end lost 4 bases, the J end lost 3 bases, and 19 bases lay between the germline ends. This CDR3 spans 16 amino acids. In germline, CDR1 is SGHRS, CDR2 YFSETQ. CDR3 residues: CASSTGGDSPYTEAFF. CDR3 in DNA: TGCGCCAGCAGCACAGGAGGTGACAGTCCTTACACTGAAGCTTTCTTT.

The gene calls are TRBV4-2 and TRBJ1-4; possibly TRBD1 for D (5 bases). Germline V gene lookup returns CDR1 LGHNA and CDR2 YNFKEQ. The V and J ends lost 6 bases and 10 bases respectively, with 15 bases between them. There are 13 residues in the CDR3. CDR3 bases: TGTGCCAGCAGAGCCAGGGAGGGAGGAAAACTGTTTTTT. Its translation: CASRAREGGKLFF.

This clonotype came up many times. The V and J genes are TRBV7-9 and TRBJ2-3; 9 positions agree with TRBD2. CDR1 is SEHNR and CDR2 is FQNEAQ in the germline V gene (reference sequence). The junction had 5 bases not matched to a gene; V was cut back by 6 bases and J by 4 bases. The CDR3 covers 14 residues. Written as DNA, the CDR3 is TGTGCCAGCAGTCCTAGCGGGGCGGCAGATACGCAGTATTTT. This sequence encodes CASSPSGAADTQYF.

This clonotype was detected a few times. CDR3 sequence: CASRPQDGNTEAFF. The CDR3 coding sequence is TGCGCCAGCAGACCCCAGGACGGGAACACTGAAGCTTTCTTT. The chain is built from TRBV5-1 and TRBJ1-1; D is ambiguous. Between the trimmed V and J ends, which lost 5 bases and 1 base, there was a span of 12 bases. Germline assignment: CDR1 SGHRS and CDR2 YFSETQ. The CDR3 has 14 residues.

This chain links TRBV2 with TRBJ2-5, with D possibly being TRBD1 (5 bases). This CDR3 spans 14 amino acids. The V and J ends lost 3 bases and 2 bases respectively, with 10 bases between them. The germline CDR1 and CDR2 sequences are SNHLY and FYNNEI. CDR3 DNA sequence: TGTGCCAGCAGTGACCGCCAGGGACAAGAGACCCAGTACTTC. Its protein product is CASSDRQGQETQYF.

This chain joins TRBV20-1 and TRBJ1-6; D perhaps matches TRBD1 (5 bases). This CDR3 has 14 amino acids. V lost 6 bases and J lost 6, with 15 bases in between. The germline V gene has CDR1 DFQATT and CDR2 SNEGSKA (reference sequence). The CDR3 DNA sequence: TGCAGTGCCGTAGAGAGGGGCCGTAATTCACCCCTCCACTTT. Translating it yields CSAVERGRNSPLHF.

This clonotype was recorded a few times. The chain is built from TRBV19 and TRBJ1-5; D is unclear. The V end lost 5 bases, the J end lost 7 bases, and 6 bases lay between the germline ends. CDR1 and CDR2 from the germline V gene are LNHDA and SQIVND (reference sequence). The CDR3 has 11 residues. The CDR3 protein is CASSHGQPQHF. CDR3 DNA sequence: TGTGCCAGTAGTCACGGGCAGCCCCAGCATTTT.

V gene TRBV4-3 combines with J gene TRBJ1-1; 7 bases map to TRBD1. CDR1 and CDR2 from the germline V gene are LGHNA and YSLEER. The J segment lost 2 bases and the V segment lost 0 bases, leaving 6 bases of the junction unmatched. The CDR3 consists of 16 residues. CDR3 nucleotide sequence: TGCGCCAGCAGCCAAGATTCGGCAGGGGGTAACACTGAAGCTTTCTTT. Its translation: CASSQDSAGGNTEAFF.